The 25 T cell receptor beta chains below were found in one sample sequenced in a study of blood T cell repertoires in COVID-19. The protocol was immunoSEQ multiplex PCR, while the TCRdb copy is restricted to in-frame clones and leaves out a portion. The sample holds approximately 210,000 clones, about 86% seen once. The specimen sequenced was peripheral blood. Receptors originate from a man aged 18 to 30 with active or convalescent COVID-19.

This CDR3 is CASSATSGSYNEQFF. The DNA of the CDR3 is TGTGCCAGCAGCGCCACTAGCGGGAGCTACAATGAGCAGTTCTTC. V gene TRBV5-4 combines with J gene TRBJ2-1, with 11 nucleotides matching TRBD2. The CDR3 consists of 15 residues. J gave up 3 bases and V 4 bases, and 3 bases lay outside the gene matches. From germline, CDR1 is SGHNT and CDR2 YYREEE (reference sequence).

The chain carries TRBV5-4 and TRBJ1-6; D remains ambiguous. Looked up from germline, CDR1 is SGHNT and CDR2 is YYREEE (reference sequence). The V and J ends lost 1 base and 8 bases respectively, with 13 bases between them. This CDR3 contains 15 residues. This chain's CDR3 is CASSLPVPRDSPLHF. CDR3 bases: TGTGCCAGCAGCTTGCCAGTCCCACGGGATTCACCCCTCCACTTT.

The V gene is TRBV18, the J gene TRBJ2-5; TRBD2 matches at 7 bases. CDR3 length: 16 residues. CDR1 is KGHSH and CDR2 is LQKENI in the germline V gene. V lost 0 bases and J lost 1; bases outside the gene matches: 5. The CDR3 reads CASSPPLGGSQETQYF. CDR3 nucleotides: TGTGCCAGCTCACCACCATTGGGGGGGTCCCAAGAGACCCAGTACTTC.

The chain links TRBV10-3 to TRBJ1-6, with a possible D match to TRBD1 (5 bases). Between the trimmed V and J ends, which lost 10 bases and 0 bases, there was a span of 16 bases. This CDR3 has 16 residues. The V gene's germline CDR1 is ENHRY and CDR2 SYGVKD. The CDR3 nucleotides are TGTGCCACTCTTGCCGGGGGTATCTCCTATAATTCACCCCTCCACTTT. It yields the protein CATLAGGISYNSPLHF.

This clone was seen a single time. The chain recombines TRBV3-1 (or the pseudogene TRBV3-2) with TRBJ1-4; weak D call: TRBD1 (5 bases). The CDR3 runs to 15 residues. Germline assignment: CDR1 LGHDT and CDR2 YNNKEL (reference sequence). Trimming removed 4 bases at V and 2 bases at J, with 11 bases between. CDR3 in amino acids: CASSPYRQTNEKLFF. The CDR3 region has the DNA TGTGCCAGCAGCCCCTATCGACAGACTAATGAAAAACTGTTTTTT.

The chain links TRBV4-3 to TRBJ1-3; unclear D gene. Between the trimmed V and J ends, which lost 0 bases and 0 bases, there was a span of 9 bases. The V gene's germline CDR1 is LGHNA and CDR2 YSLEER. The CDR3 length is 16 residues. The CDR3 is CASSQDPASSGNTIYF. The CDR3 DNA sequence: TGCGCCAGCAGCCAAGATCCTGCGAGCTCTGGAAACACCATATATTTT.

CDR3 protein: CAISLGREDGYTF. In nucleotides, the CDR3 is TGTGCCATCAGTCTCGGCAGGGAGGATGGCTACACCTTC. This chain connects TRBV10-3 to TRBJ1-2; possible D gene TRBD1, 5 bases. The V end was cut by 5 bases, the J end by 6 bases, with 13 bases between. The CDR3 contains 13 residues. CDR1 and CDR2 from the germline V gene are ENHRY and SYGVKD.

This clone was seen once. This sequence joins TRBV7-3 and TRBJ2-2; D is perhaps TRBD2 (5 bases). This CDR3 comprises 15 residues. V was trimmed by 0 bases and J by 3 bases, leaving 8 bases between them. Germline V gene lookup returns CDR1 SGHTA and CDR2 FQGTGA. For the CDR3, the DNA is TGTGCCAGCAGCTTAACGGGAGTTCACACCGGGGAGCTGTTTTTT. Protein product: CASSLTGVHTGELFF.

The chain uses TRBV4-2 and TRBJ2-2, with 8 bases that match TRBD2. The germline V gene has CDR1 LGHNA and CDR2 YNFKEQ. V dropped 0 bases and J dropped 1; count of bases not matched to a gene: 7. There are 18 residues in the CDR3. DNA for the CDR3: TGTGCCAGCAGCCAAGACGGAGTACTAGCGGTGAACACCGGGGAGCTGTTTTTT. Translated: CASSQDGVLAVNTGELFF.

The CDR3 DNA is TGTGCCAGCAGCTCCCCGAAACGGGAGGGTTTCTACAATGAGCAGTTCTTC. This gives the protein CASSSPKREGFYNEQFF. The chain joins TRBV5-6 to TRBJ2-1, with 8 bases matching TRBD2. This CDR3 contains 17 residues. In germline, CDR1 is SGHDT, CDR2 YYEEEE. After removal of 3 bases from V and 3 bases from J, the junction contained 11 bases not matched to a gene. Drawing the rest from reference TRBV5-6 and TRBJ2-1, the complete variable domain is DAGVTQSPTHLIKTRGQQVTLRCSPKSGHDTVSWYQQALGQGPQFIFQYYEEEERQRGNFPDRFSGHQFPNYSSELNVNALLLGDSALYLCASSSPKREGFYNEQFFGPGTRLTVL.

The J gene is TRBJ2-3, the V gene TRBV11-3; perhaps TRBD2 as D (6 bases). The CDR3 sequence is 13 residues long. CDR1 and CDR2 from the germline V gene are SGHNT and YENEEA. V was shortened by 9 bases and J by 3 bases, with 13 bases between the two germline ends. For the CDR3, the DNA is TGTGCCAGTCGGGGGTCGGGGACAGATACGCAGTATTTT. Translation: CASRGSGTDTQYF.

The V call is TRBV3-1 (or the pseudogene TRBV3-2), the J call TRBJ1-6; 8 bases are shared with TRBD1. From germline, CDR1 is LGHDT and CDR2 YNNKEL (reference sequence). This CDR3 is 14 amino acids long. J gave up 10 bases and V 0 bases, and 2 bases lay outside the gene matches. The CDR3 is CASSQETGESPLHF. CDR3 nucleotides: TGTGCCAGCAGCCAAGAGACAGGGGAATCACCCCTCCACTTT.

The chain recombines TRBV5-8 with TRBJ1-3, with 7 bases lining up with TRBD1. The CDR3 sequence is 14 residues long. Germline V gives CDR1 SGHTS, CDR2 YDEGEE. The V and J ends lost 4 bases and 2 bases, in that order; junction bases with no gene match: 3. In nucleotides, the CDR3 is TGTGCCAGCAGCGCAGGGACAGCTGGAAACACCATATATTTT. Translating it yields CASSAGTAGNTIYF.

The chain joins TRBV30 to TRBJ2-1; TRBD2 aligns across 7 bases. CDR1 is GTSNPN and CDR2 is SVGIG in the germline V gene (reference sequence). This CDR3 spans 15 amino acids. Germline trimming cut 0 bases from V and 5 bases from J; bases unmatched to any gene: 7. The chain's CDR3 is CAWSVLAGADNEQFF. The CDR3 coding sequence is TGTGCCTGGAGTGTACTTGCGGGAGCCGACAATGAGCAGTTCTTC.

The sample holds one count of this clone. This chain uses TRBV19 with TRBJ1-5; tentative D call: TRBD1 (6 bases). This CDR3 has 16 residues. Germline CDR1 and CDR2: LNHDA and SQIVND (reference sequence). The V and J ends lost 4 bases and 1 base respectively, with 14 bases between them. The CDR3 here is CASSTPGQLSNQPQHF. The DNA of the CDR3 is TGTGCCAGTAGTACTCCGGGACAACTCAGCAATCAGCCCCAGCATTTT.

The chain has TRBV6-1 and TRBJ1-5; 9 bases line up with TRBD1. The length of the CDR3 is 16 residues. J was trimmed by 4 bases and V by 4 bases; bases with no gene match: 8. Germline V gene lookup returns CDR1 MNHNS and CDR2 SASEGT. The CDR3 DNA sequence: TGTGCCAGCAGTGTCGGGACAGGGTTTAGAAATCAGCCCCAGCATTTT. Protein: CASSVGTGFRNQPQHF.

The chain employs TRBV29-1 and TRBJ2-7, with D perhaps matching TRBD2 (6 bases). Germline assignment: CDR1 SQVTM and CDR2 ANQGSEA. The CDR3 sequence is 16 residues long. V lost 5 bases to trimming and J lost 2 bases, with 22 bases between them. CDR3 nucleotide sequence: TGCAGCGTTCTCCAACCCGGGGGAAGAGGAACCTACGAGCAGTACTTC. Residues: CSVLQPGGRGTYEQYF.

The rearrangement uses TRBV2 and TRBJ2-1, with 7 bases matching TRBD2. The junction had 10 bases not matched to a gene; V was cut back by 5 bases and J by 15 bases. The germline V gene encodes CDR1 SNHLY and CDR2 FYNNEI. The CDR3 contains 12 residues. The CDR3 reads CASSPGLDSRFF. The CDR3 region has the DNA TGTGCCAGCAGTCCAGGACTAGATTCGAGGTTCTTC.

The V gene is TRBV6-2 or TRBV6-3, the J gene TRBJ2-5; 9 bases are a match to TRBD2. V shed 3 bases and J 4 bases; nucleotides not matched to a gene: 6. The CDR3 is 15 amino acids. Per the germline V gene, CDR1 is MNHEY and CDR2 is SVGEGT. This chain's CDR3 is CASSYSAGGGETQYF. CDR3 DNA: TGTGCCAGCAGTTATTCAGCGGGAGGTGGAGAGACCCAGTACTTC.

The sample holds a few counts of this clone. The V and J genes are TRBV6-4 and TRBJ2-3, with 8 bases fitting TRBD1. CDR3 size: 17 residues. In germline, CDR1 is MRHNA, CDR2 SNTAGT. The ends lost 0 bases at V and 1 base at J; junction bases unmatched: 6. This CDR3 reads CASSDSPPGQGTDTQYF. Written as DNA, the CDR3 is TGTGCCAGCAGTGACTCCCCCCCGGGACAGGGCACAGATACGCAGTATTTT.

The V call is TRBV27, the J call TRBJ2-2; TRBD2 agrees at 7 bases. The CDR3 consists of 15 residues. Unmatched junction bases numbered 7, after V lost 7 bases and J lost 2 bases. Per the germline V gene, CDR1 is MNHEY and CDR2 is SMNVEV (reference sequence). The CDR3 here is CASKVGGTNTGELFF. The CDR3 DNA reads as TGTGCCAGCAAGGTGGGAGGGACCAACACCGGGGAGCTGTTTTTT.

V and J are TRBV10-3 and TRBJ2-7; TRBD2 agrees at 13 bases. Per the germline V gene, CDR1 is ENHRY and CDR2 is SYGVKD. The CDR3 contains 17 residues. The V segment lost 3 bases and the J segment 0 bases; nucleotides outside the gene matches: 5. The CDR3, as DNA: TGTGCCATCAGTGAATTGGGACTAGCGGGAACCTCCTACGAGCAGTACTTC. This codes for CAISELGLAGTSYEQYF.

The V gene is TRBV12-1, the J gene TRBJ2-7; the table's D call, TRBD1, has no DNA check behind it. TRBV12-1 is assigned pseudogene status. The CDR3 length is 15 residues. This CDR3 reads CASSFPGQGSYEQYF. The DNA of the CDR3 is TGTGCCAGCAGCTTTCCGGGACAGGGATCCTACGAGCAGTACTTC.

The chain has TRBV10-1 and TRBJ2-7; TRBD2 matches 9 bases. CDR1 is WNHNN, CDR2 SYGVQD, per germline (reference sequence). V was pared by 5 bases and J by 4 bases, with 9 bases of the junction left unmatched. This CDR3 has 15 residues. The CDR3 DNA sequence: TGCGCCAGCAGTCCCAGCGGGAGGAGAAATTACGAGCAGTACTTC. It translates to CASSPSGRRNYEQYF.

The chain employs TRBV4-1 and TRBJ2-7; TRBD1 aligns across 7 bases. CDR1 MGHRA and CDR2 YSYEKL come from the germline V gene. CDR3 length equals 17 residues. With 0 bases clipped from V and 0 bases from J, the junction kept 8 bases outside the gene matches. The CDR3 region is CASSQDLAAGGSYEQYF. The CDR3 nucleotides read TGCGCCAGCAGCCAAGATCTTGCGGCAGGGGGCTCCTACGAGCAGTACTTC.